A selection of T cell receptor beta chains follows, all from one sample in a study of glioma-infiltrating T cells after dendritic cell vaccination. Sequenced by immunoSEQ multiplex PCR; TCRdb stores in-frame clones only, minus some. The repertoire consists of tens of thousands of clones, with about 86% occurring once and the leading ten covering approximately 14%. The sequences come from blood, collected after dendritic cell vaccination. The receptors were sampled from a human donor with glioblastoma. Both conserved end residues are part of each CDR3. D genes are given only for firm matches. Size is omitted from some rows. Given values are once, few, many or a class for expanded clones.

V gene	clone size	CDR3 length	J gene	D gene	CDR3 DNA	CDR3 protein
TRBV28	once	11	TRBJ2-1	TRBD2	TGTGGGGCTAGCGGGGACAATGAGCAGTTCTTC	CGASGDNEQFF
TRBV5-4	once	16	TRBJ2-2	TRBD2	TGTGCCAGCAGCTTGACTAGCGGGTTGGGACCCGGGGAGCTGTTTTTT	CASSLTSGLGPGELFF
TRBV5-1	-	14	TRBJ2-4	-	TGCGCCAGCAGCTTGGCGGGGGAGCTGAACATTCAGTACTTC	CASSLAGELNIQYF
TRBV7-9	once	13	TRBJ2-3	-	TGTGCCTGGCGGGCGGGGCTCACAGATACGCAGTATTTT	CAWRAGLTDTQYF
TRBV1	-	18	TRBJ1-1	-	TGCACCAGCAGCCGCGCAGAACGGACAGGACCTATGAACACTGAAGCTTTCTTT	CTSSRAERTGPMNTEAFF
TRBV30	-	14	TRBJ2-1	-	TGTGCCTGGAGTGTGGGGCAGTCCTACAATGAGCAGTTCTTC	CAWSVGQSYNEQFF
TRBV11-3	-	14	TRBJ2-7	TRBD2	TGTGCCAGCAGCTTGCTAGCGGTGTCCTACGAGCAGTACTTC	CASSLLAVSYEQYF
TRBV7-2	-	13	TRBJ2-3	-	TGTGCCAGCAGCGGCACCAGCACAGATACGCAGTATTTT	CASSGTSTDTQYF
TRBV29-1	few	13	TRBJ1-4	-	TGCAGCGCCTCCGCAGGGCGAAGTGAAAAACTGTTTTTT	CSASAGRSEKLFF
TRBV6-7	once	16	TRBJ1-2	TRBD1	TGTGCCAGCAGACCCCCCCCTGACAGGGTGGACTATGGCTACACCTTC	CASRPPPDRVDYGYTF
TRBV7-3	-	14	TRBJ1-1	-	TGTGCCAGCAGCTTTCGGGGGGGAAACACTGAAGCTTTCTTT	CASSFRGGNTEAFF
TRBV14	once	16	TRBJ2-1	TRBD2	TGTGCCAGCAGCCAAGAAACGGGGGGGCGGTACAATGAGCAGTTCTTC	CASSQETGGRYNEQFF
TRBV2	-	14	TRBJ1-5	-	TGTGCCAGCAGTGTAAGCAGGGTTGGTCAGCCCCAGCATTTT	CASSVSRVGQPQHF
TRBV6-5	once	14	TRBJ1-1	TRBD1	TGTGCCAGCAGTAGACAGGGGTTGAACACTGAAGCTTTCTTT	CASSRQGLNTEAFF
TRBV12-5	-	18	TRBJ2-5	TRBD1	TGTGCTAGTGGTTCAACCGGGACAGGGGGCATTTCGGAGGAGACCCAGTACTTC	CASGSTGTGGISEETQYF
TRBV30	-	14	TRBJ1-2	-	TGTGCCTGGAGTGTTCTACACGGGGAGAGTGGCTACACCTTC	CAWSVLHGESGYTF
TRBV19	-	17	TRBJ1-6	-	TGTGCCAGTTATCCTAGTGGGAGTCGACCTTATAATTCACCCCTCCACTTT	CASYPSGSRPYNSPLHF
TRBV7-9	-	15	TRBJ1-2	TRBD1	TGTGCCAGCAGCTTAGGGTTGGACAGGTTAGATGGTTACACCTTC	CASSLGLDRLDGYTF
TRBV7-2	-	16	TRBJ1-2	-	TGTGCCAGCAGCTTAGCAAGGGGGGGCAGGGGCTATGGCTACACCTTC	CASSLARGGRGYGYTF
TRBV4-2	few	17	TRBJ2-7	TRBD2	TGTGCCAGCAGCCAAGTCGTCGGGGGGGCTGACAATTTCGAGCAGTACTTC	CASSQVVGGADNFEQYF
TRBV9	-	15	TRBJ1-5	-	TGTGCCAGCAGCGATACAGGGATGCTTGGCCAGCCCCAGCATTTT	CASSDTGMLGQPQHF
TRBV7-9	-	15	TRBJ1-1	TRBD1	TGTGCCAGCAGCTTATTGGCAGGGGGCTCGACTGAAGCTTTCTTT	CASSLLAGGSTEAFF
TRBV5-4	-	13	TRBJ1-5	-	TGTGCCAGCAGCTTGGGTAACAGCCAGCCCCAGCATTTT	CASSLGNSQPQHF
TRBV9	-	14	TRBJ1-1	-	TGTGCCAGCAGCGTCCAGGGTGGGGACACTGAAGCTTTCTTT	CASSVQGGDTEAFF
TRBV5-1	-	17	TRBJ2-2	TRBD2	TGCGCCAGCAGCTTGATCCTAGCGGGGGGGCACACCGGGGAGCTGTTTTTT	CASSLILAGGHTGELFF
TRBV9	-	14	TRBJ1-6	TRBD1	TGTGCCAGCAGCGTAGGGGACAGCGTTTCACCCCTCCACTTT	CASSVGDSVSPLHF
TRBV5-1	-	18	TRBJ1-5	TRBD1	TGCGCCAGCAGCCTAGAACCTCCCGGGACAGGGGGCAATCAGCCCCAGCATTTT	CASSLEPPGTGGNQPQHF
TRBV7-2	-	14	TRBJ2-1	TRBD1	TGTGCCAGCAGCCTTGGGACAGAGTACAATGAGCAGTTCTTC	CASSLGTEYNEQFF
TRBV10-3	-	14	TRBJ2-5	-	TGTGCCCACGCCGCTTTTGGGAGTGGAGAGACCCAGTACTTC	CAHAAFGSGETQYF
TRBV11-3	-	19	TRBJ1-1	TRBD1	TGTGCCAGCAGCTTAGACTATTTCGCAGGGGGTAGGCTGAACACTGAAGCTTTCTTT	CASSLDYFAGGRLNTEAFF
TRBV19	many	12	TRBJ1-3	-	TGTGCCAGTAGGAGGGCTGGAAACACCATATATTTT	CASRRAGNTIYF
TRBV5-1	few	16	TRBJ1-3	-	TGCGCCAGCAGCTCTTTACTAGGGCCTGGACGGAACACCATATATTTT	CASSSLLGPGRNTIYF
TRBV7-2	few	15	TRBJ2-7	TRBD1	TGTGCCAGCAGCCTAGACTGGGACAGCTCCTACGAGCAGTACTTC	CASSLDWDSSYEQYF
TRBV7-9	-	16	TRBJ2-5	-	TGTGCCAGCAGCTTAGGTACGGGGACTGAACAAGAGACCCAGTACTTC	CASSLGTGTEQETQYF
TRBV7-2	-	15	TRBJ1-3	TRBD1	TGTGCCAGCAGTTTCGACAGGGTCGGTGGAAACACCATATATTTT	CASSFDRVGGNTIYF
TRBV4-1	-	15	TRBJ1-4	TRBD1	TGCGCCAGCAGCCGTACAGGGGGCTTGGGGGAAAAACTGTTTTTT	CASSRTGGLGEKLFF